The table lists the clone carrying this T cell receptor (beta chain) with a few counts. The target antigen is unknown. Participants, patients aged 18 to 65, had newly diagnosed hyperthyroidism with a duration under 2 months. Uncontrolled infection, other autoimmune disease, pregnancy or lactation led to exclusion. These data come from a study of T cells in Graves' hyperthyroidism and ophthalmopathy. General study points: Ophthalmopathy was model-predicted a median approximately 6.4 months pre-onset. Appearing also in blood were most of the thyroid clonotypes expanded above 0.001.

RNA transcripts provided the source from which TCR beta CDR3 regions were amplified. A set of HTBI primers served as the primers for a first-round RT-PCR of the TCR CDR3. A single record per CDR3 protein comes from TCRdb applying MiXCR to the multiplex PCR reads. The table records about half a million distinct CDR3 sequences, around 21% of them present only once. Sequenced input: blood. The clonotype originates from a man in his late teens or twenties with Graves' hyperthyroidism.

The CDR3 is CASSVGLAGGRDTQYF. DNA for the CDR3: TGTGCCAGCAGCGTTGGACTAGCGGGGGGCAGGGATACGCAGTATTTT. This sequence joins TRBV12-3 or TRBV12-4 and TRBJ2-3, with TRBD2 matching over 14 bases. The CDR3 contains 16 residues. The ends lost 6 bases at V and 6 bases at J; junction bases unmatched: 8.